Given below is one T cell receptor beta chain in context. This clonotype appeared a few times. Its antigen remains unidentified. Per-nucleotide qualities are absent, and no much larger clonotype sits a single base away. The instrument was an Illumina HiSeq 2500. TCR beta libraries were prepared by quantitative 5'-RACE with molecular barcodes. The authors' analysis ran thus. A new computational method based on a probabilistic model of VDJ rearrangement was used to identify disease-linked TCR variants. In TCRdb, the public reads were trimmed at Q25 with fastp and aligned with MiXCR, with productive beta chains retained. Under each unique CDR3 protein, matching rows form one entry showing the most common genes and DNA. V and J calls and clone size were set by TCRdb, not the authors. The sample yields some 330,000 distinct CDR3 sequences; less than 9.5% were counted once. The ten top clones hold roughly 15% of the sample.

The CDR3, from cysteine to phenylalanine, totals 16 residues. CDR3 DNA only is kept here, 48 bases in frame from base 1. Trimming takes 5 bases off V and 4 bases off J; junction bases not matched to a gene: 8. The germline V gene encodes CDR1 SEHNR and CDR2 FQNEAQ (reference sequence). This sample was included in a study of CD8 T cells in ankylosing spondylitis (dated by TCRdb to 2015 to 2018). With respect to the entire study: The study profiled T cell receptor beta repertoires in healthy donors and ankylosing spondylitis patients to find disease-linked TCR variants. The full study cohort comprised 25 or so ankylosing spondylitis patients and about 110 healthy donors. Peripheral blood was sampled, and synovial fluid was additionally collected from ankylosing spondylitis patients. The full study reports these points: Blood from ankylosing spondylitis patients appeared to be characterized by a TCR beta motif made up of several highly homologous amino acid variants. The disease-linked clones were reported to be significantly enriched in matched synovial fluid samples from ankylosing spondylitis patients. In peripheral blood, the disease-linked clones were found at relatively low frequencies and had a CD8+ phenotype. Some motif variants were previously reported in synovial fluid and blood of reactive arthritis patients, suggesting common disease-initiation mechanisms.

The receptor comes from a male donor with ankylosing spondylitis. Sequenced input: blood, either unsorted or a sorted T cell fraction (not recorded which). Recombination linked TRBV7-9 to TRBJ2-5; 12 bases in the junction line up with TRBD2. The CDR3 protein sequence reads: CASSPGTSGPSETQYF. The DNA sequence follows: TGTGCCAGCAGCCCGGGGACTAGCGGGCCTTCAGAGACCCAGTACTTC.